This T cell receptor beta chain appears in the sequencing data of a study of post-analysis software for immune sequencing data. V lost 6 bases and J lost 3, with 14 bases in between. From germline, CDR1 is MNHEY and CDR2 SVGAGI. The CDR3 length is 14 residues. TCR beta cDNA libraries included unique molecular identifiers. When roughly 1 to 10 million T cells were used, they gave some 520,000 cDNA molecules. A single record per CDR3 protein comes from TCRdb applying MiXCR to the PCR reads. The sample records 700,000 to 900,000 distinct CDR3 sequences, roughly 46% being singletons. Study-wide findings and caveats: Elevated frequency relative to controls characterized roughly five TRBV segments in patients, TRBV5-6, TRBV5-1 and TRBV20-1 among them. Samples prepared in the same batch strongly co-clustered by F measure.

This clonotype occurred once. Its antigen is unidentified. V usage is TRBV6-5 and J usage is TRBJ1-2; possibly TRBD1 for D (5 bases). The receptor was isolated from a girl between 10 and 17 years old with multiple sclerosis. What was sequenced was blood. CDR3 residues: CASSPDWGDYGYTF. The CDR3 coding sequence is TGTGCCAGCAGCCCGGACTGGGGGGACTATGGCTACACCTTC.